The source of this TCR beta chain is a study of T cells in women clearing cervical HPV infection. As for the study in general: Case blood was drawn when the lesion was first found; control blood after infection became undetectable. Study-wide results and caveats: Timing of associations relative to infection is unclear; T-cell subsets were not isolated.

As concerns this clone: Its antigen is currently unknown. The observed sequence ends 3 residues before the CDR3 terminus, with the missing tail filled in from the germline J gene.

Germline values: CDR1 SGHAT, CDR2 FQNNGV. With 3 bases removed from V and 4 bases from J, the gap between germline ends came to 12 bases. The CDR3 length is 14 residues. Measured with immunoSEQ multiplex PCR; TCRdb has only the in-frame clones, and not every one. This table lists about 24,000 clones. Prevalent HPV16 infections were excluded; only incident single HPV16 infections included. The sample taken for sequencing was blood buffy coat. The receptor's source is a woman between 18 and 70 years old with a cervical HPV16 infection that either progressed to CIN3+ or cleared (not recorded which). The V call is TRBV11-2, the J call TRBJ1-1; possibly TRBD1 for D (6 bases). CDR3 bases read: TGTGCCAGCAGCTTCGGGGGGCTGGGCACTGAA. The encoded protein is CASSFGGLGTE. The whole CDR3 reads CASSFGGLGTEAFF.